Below are 24 T cell receptor beta chains sequenced from a single sample in a study of CXCR3-negative and CXCR3-positive naive CD8 T cells. UMI labels and 5' RACE were used to prepare the TRB cDNA libraries. TCRdb re-called the 5' RACE reads and gives one entry per CDR3 protein, without DNA. Its clone listing holds over 150,000 distinct CDR3 sequences. Overall study results and limits: CXCR3-positive naive cells carried more hydrophobic TRB CDR3s than CXCR3-negative naive cells did.

Their cognate antigens are unknown. The sample was naive CXCR3+ CD8+ T cells from blood. Subset noted: CD45RO-CCR7+CD27+CD95- naive CD8+ T cells expressing CXCR3 (TNR3+). The receptors originated from a human donor in good health. Some clones in this sample may be carry-over from other donors' samples.

CDR3 loop: CASSQLTGGRETQYF. The chain uses TRBV28 and TRBJ2-5; TCRdb outputs TRBD1, but without DNA this stays unchecked. The CDR3 runs to 15 residues. The germline gives CDR1 MDHEN, CDR2 SYDVKM.

V and J are TRBV7-2 and TRBJ2-7; TCRdb calls TRBD1, which cannot be checked without DNA. Germline V gene lookup returns CDR1 SGHTA and CDR2 FQGNSA. CDR3 length: 14 residues. The CDR3 sequence: CASRLGDISYEQYF.

This rearrangement joins TRBV30 to TRBJ1-3; TCRdb's assignment of TRBD1 cannot be checked, as there is no DNA. CDR1 is GTSNPN, CDR2 SVGIG, per germline (reference sequence). The CDR3 contains 11 residues. The CDR3 is CARDSGNTIYF.

The chain couples TRBV6-6 to TRBJ2-1; TCRdb reports TRBD1, a call that lacks DNA to check it against. This CDR3 comprises 16 residues. Germline-derived CDR1 and CDR2 are MNHNY and SVGAGI (reference sequence). The CDR3 region is CASSHIPGGAYNEQFF.

The chain links TRBV7-9 to TRBJ2-5; no DNA is available, so the TRBD1 call from TCRdb remains unchecked. The CDR3 runs 16 residues. Germline V lookup: CDR1 SEHNR, CDR2 FQNEAQ (reference sequence). CDR3 amino acids: CASSLAHRELQETQYF.

This chain connects TRBV25-1 to TRBJ2-7; TCRdb's D call of TRBD2 is untestable without DNA. The CDR3 totals 17 residues. The germline V gene encodes CDR1 MGHDK and CDR2 SYGVNS. The CDR3 reads CASSGTSGGRKPYEQYF.

This rearrangement joins TRBV7-9 to TRBJ2-7; TCRdb's D call, TRBD1, is unchecked because there is no DNA. The CDR3 contains 12 residues. Germline V gives CDR1 SEHNR, CDR2 FQNEAQ (reference sequence). This CDR3 reads CASSPGSYEQYF.

The V gene is TRBV2, the J gene TRBJ2-1. This CDR3 is built from 14 residues. In germline, CDR1 is SNHLY, CDR2 FYNNEI. The CDR3 sequence is CASSKGVEYNEQFF.

V usage is TRBV2 and J usage is TRBJ2-3; the D gene TCRdb calls, TRBD2, cannot be checked with no DNA. Germline lookup yields CDR1 SNHLY and CDR2 FYNNEI. The CDR3 runs to 12 residues. The CDR3 here is CATLGGTDTQYF.

V is TRBV28 and J is TRBJ1-1; the TCRdb call, TRBD1, lacks DNA for checking. Looked up from germline, CDR1 is MDHEN and CDR2 is SYDVKM. The CDR3 covers 14 residues. The CDR3 protein is CASSLTGGWTEAFF. The whole variable domain, remainder taken from reference TRBV28 and TRBJ1-1, is DVKVTQSSRYLVKRTGEKVFLECVQDMDHENMFWYRQDPGLGLRLIYFSYDVKMKEKGDIPEGYSVSREKKERFSLILESASTNQTSMYLCASSLTGGWTEAFFGQGTRLTVV.

CDR3 in amino acids: CASSYSGRYTDTQYF. The chain couples TRBV6-5 to TRBJ2-3; TCRdb's D gene call, TRBD1, goes unchecked for lack of DNA. This CDR3 is built from 15 residues. Germline V CDR1 and CDR2: MNHEY, SVGAGI.

The chain employs TRBV4-1 and TRBJ2-3. The CDR3 has 14 amino acids. Germline CDR1 MGHRA, CDR2 YSYEKL. The CDR3 is CASSQDQATDTQYF.

V is TRBV27 and J is TRBJ2-5; with no DNA, the TCRdb D assignment of TRBD1 cannot be verified. Germline CDR1 and CDR2: MNHEY and SMNVEV (reference sequence). The CDR3 runs 15 residues. CDR3 in amino acids: CASSLLGPVGETQYF.

This chain uses TRBV7-6 with TRBJ2-3; the D call of TRBD2 rests on TCRdb alone, since no DNA is present to check it. Germline V CDR1 and CDR2: SGHVS, FNYEAQ. The CDR3 loop spans 16 amino acids. CDR3: CASSLVAGTSTDTQYF.

V gene TRBV12-3 or TRBV12-4 combines with J gene TRBJ2-7. The CDR3 length is 14 residues. CDR3 region: CASSNDIQPYEQYF.

This sequence joins TRBV15 and TRBJ2-7; as DNA is missing, the TRBD2 call by TCRdb cannot be tested. The CDR3 has 17 amino acids. From germline, CDR1 is LNHNV and CDR2 YYDKDF (reference sequence). CDR3: CATSREGGLAGKHEQYF.

The chain recombines TRBV18 with TRBJ2-1. Germline V lookup: CDR1 KGHSH, CDR2 LQKENI. The CDR3 is 14 residues long. Here the CDR3 reads CASSPEPLLEGQFF.

V is TRBV7-8 and J is TRBJ2-5; the TCRdb call, TRBD1, lacks DNA for checking. This CDR3 is 15 amino acids long. CDR1 is SGHVS and CDR2 is FQNEAQ in the germline V gene. Here the CDR3 reads CASSLDRGLGETQYF. Looking up the rest from reference TRBV7-8 and TRBJ2-5 gives the full variable domain: GAGVSQSPRYKVAKRGQDVALRCDPISGHVSLFWYQQALGQGPEFLTYFQNEAQLDKSGLPSDRFFAERPEGSVSTLKIQRTQQEDSAVYLCASSLDRGLGETQYFGPGTRLLVL.

This chain uses TRBV7-2 with TRBJ2-7; TCRdb's D call, TRBD2, is unchecked because there is no DNA. The CDR3 covers 16 residues. Germline V gene data show CDR1 as SGHTA and CDR2 as FQGNSA. The CDR3 loop is CASSLIAGGPDYEQYF.

This sequence joins TRBV4-1 and TRBJ2-5; no DNA is available, so the TRBD2 call from TCRdb remains unchecked. The CDR3 runs to 15 residues. In germline, CDR1 is MGHRA, CDR2 YSYEKL. Here the CDR3 reads CASSQPTSGKETQYF.

This chain uses TRBV6-2 or TRBV6-3 with TRBJ2-1. This CDR3 is built from 15 residues. CDR1 and CDR2 (germline): MNHEY, SVGEGT. The CDR3 loop reads CASSYDWATDNEQFF.

The chain employs TRBV19 and TRBJ2-2; TCRdb lists TRBD1, though no DNA is available to test this call. CDR3 size: 19 residues. The germline V gene has CDR1 LNHDA and CDR2 SQIVND (reference sequence). This chain's CDR3 is CASTDRDRGSLTNTGELFF.

The CDR3 sequence: CSAEGARGYEQYF. This chain connects TRBV20-1 to TRBJ2-7; the D gene TCRdb calls, TRBD1, cannot be checked with no DNA. The CDR3 runs to 13 residues. Germline CDR1 and CDR2: DFQATT and SNEGSKA (reference sequence).

This sequence joins TRBV11-2 and TRBJ1-6; the TCRdb call, TRBD1, lacks DNA for checking. The V gene's germline CDR1 is SGHAT and CDR2 FQNNGV. This CDR3 has 14 amino acids. The CDR3 loop reads CASSLAGGNSPLHF.